Each of the 8 T cell receptor beta chains below was sequenced from the same sample in a study of T cell clonotyping in hematopoietic cell transplantation. TCRdb's copy holds only in-frame clones and misses some; the assay was immunoSEQ multiplex PCR. The table shows about 8,700 clones, with about nine tenths occurring only once. The sample was PBMCs, taken 180 days after allogeneic stem cell transplant. Receptors originate from a human patient who had an allogeneic stem cell transplant, so the T cells may come from the graft donor. The donor label of this sample is uncertain. Some clones in this sample may be carry-over from other donors' samples.

The rearrangement uses TRBV5-6 and TRBJ1-6; TRBD1 agrees at 7 bases. V lost 0 bases and J lost 0; bases outside the gene matches: 9. Germline loops: CDR1 SGHDT, CDR2 YYEEEE. The CDR3 loop spans 19 amino acids. CDR3 nucleotides: TGTGCCAGCAGCTTGGCTCGACAGGGTCCCAGCTCCTATAATTCACCCCTCCACTTT. Its protein is CASSLARQGPSSYNSPLHF.

This clone qualifies as hyperexpanded (1% or more). The chain recombines TRBV6-5 with TRBJ1-3; D not resolved. The CDR3 has 13 amino acids. Trimming removed 3 bases at V and 0 bases at J, with 3 bases between. Germline V gene sequence: CDR1 MNHEY, CDR2 SVGAGI. CDR3 loop: CASSYSSGNTIYF. The CDR3 DNA reads as TGTGCCAGCAGTTATAGCTCTGGAAACACCATATATTTT.

This chain links TRBV6-5 with TRBJ1-5; 10 bases line up with TRBD1. The germline CDR1 and CDR2 sequences are MNHEY and SVGAGI. This CDR3 region has 14 residues. The V and J ends lost 6 bases and 5 bases, in that order; junction bases with no gene match: 4. CDR3 region: CASSPGQGYQPQHF. In nucleotides, the CDR3 is TGTGCCAGCAGCCCGGGACAGGGGTATCAGCCCCAGCATTTT.

This chain uses TRBV9 with TRBJ2-1; D not resolved. Germline lookup yields CDR1 SGDLS and CDR2 YYNGEE. The CDR3 is made up of 13 amino acids. Trimming left V 0 bases short and J 10 bases short, with 11 bases between. The CDR3 region is CASSVGDGPEQFF. The CDR3 coding sequence is TGTGCCAGCAGCGTAGGAGACGGACCAGAGCAGTTCTTC.

The chain joins TRBV6-5 to TRBJ1-5; D may be TRBD1 (5 bases). This CDR3 has 15 residues. The germline gives CDR1 MNHEY, CDR2 SVGAGI. Trimming cost V 5 bases and J 1 base, with 12 bases left between them. CDR3 coding DNA: TGTGCCAGCAGTAACCGGGACGGAAGCAATCAGCCCCAGCATTTT. The encoded protein is CASSNRDGSNQPQHF.

This chain uses TRBV7-2 with TRBJ2-3, with a weak D call TRBD2 (5 bases). The CDR3 loop spans 12 amino acids. Germline V gene lookup returns CDR1 SGHTA and CDR2 FQGNSA. V was trimmed by 6 bases and J by 6 bases, leaving 10 bases between them. This CDR3 is CASSRRTDTQYF. In DNA form, the CDR3 reads TGTGCCAGCAGTCGCCGGACTGATACGCAGTATTTT.

The chain uses TRBV7-3 and TRBJ2-3; D is ambiguous. The germline V gene encodes CDR1 SGHTA and CDR2 FQGTGA. CDR3 length equals 15 residues. Between the trimmed V and J ends, which lost 5 bases and 8 bases, there was a span of 20 bases. The CDR3: CASSRTTLTGGTQYF. The CDR3 DNA reads as TGTGCCAGCAGCCGCACCACGTTGACGGGTGGTACGCAGTATTTT.

This clone turned up a few times. V and J are TRBV2 and TRBJ1-6, with TRBD1 matching over 9 bases. The ends lost 4 bases at V and 7 bases at J; junction bases unmatched: 5. This CDR3 comprises 15 residues. Germline CDR1 and CDR2: SNHLY and FYNNEI. In DNA, the CDR3 is TGTGCCAGCAGTGTGGGGGGACAGGGCAATTCACCCCTCCACTTT. Its translation is CASSVGGQGNSPLHF.